This T cell receptor beta chain was observed in a study of blood T cell repertoires in COVID-19. Study information: The United States, Italy and Spain provided the acute and convalescent COVID-19 samples. The cDNA or gDNA used as material had been derived from T cells, B-cell-depleted T cells, or PBMCs.

Per the study methods: The authors estimated nucleated cell counts from reference gene primer amplification. Assay used: immunoSEQ multiplex PCR; TCRdb lists only in-frame clones, some missing. The D gene and trimming were derived from the DNA, and the V and J assignments and clone size from that table. Here the sample spans approximately 93,000 clones, over 70% being singletons. Specimen: peripheral blood. The clonotype comes from a woman older than 75 with acute or convalescent COVID-19.

Here the CDR3 reads CASTKGLAEIEQFF. The CDR3 DNA reads as TGTGCCAGTACAAAGGGACTAGCGGAAATAGAGCAGTTCTTC. The rearrangement links TRBV19 to TRBJ2-1; 11 bases line up with TRBD2. V dropped 7 bases and J dropped 10; count of bases not matched to a gene: 9. Germline CDR1 and CDR2: LNHDA and SQIVND (reference sequence). The CDR3 contains 14 residues.